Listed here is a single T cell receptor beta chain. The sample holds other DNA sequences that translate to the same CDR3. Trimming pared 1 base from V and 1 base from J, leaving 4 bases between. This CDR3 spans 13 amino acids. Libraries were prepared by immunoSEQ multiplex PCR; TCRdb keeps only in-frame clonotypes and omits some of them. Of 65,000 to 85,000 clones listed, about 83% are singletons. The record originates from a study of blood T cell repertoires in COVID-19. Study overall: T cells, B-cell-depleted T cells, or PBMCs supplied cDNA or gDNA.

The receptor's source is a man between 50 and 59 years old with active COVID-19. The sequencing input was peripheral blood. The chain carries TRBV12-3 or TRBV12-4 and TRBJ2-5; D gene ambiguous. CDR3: CASSLGSQETQYF. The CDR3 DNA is TGTGCCAGCAGTTTAGGTAGCCAAGAGACCCAGTACTTC.